Shown below are 16 T cell receptor beta chains from a single sample sequenced in a study of shared clonotypes between healthy human individuals. Selected positively for CCR7 and CD45RO-negative, naive CD8 cells excluded terminally differentiated effector memory CD45RA+ cells. Sequenced by immunoSEQ multiplex PCR; TCRdb stores in-frame clones only, minus some. The data contain around 600,000 clones, 95% of them singletons. The specimen sequenced was naive CD8+ T cells sorted from blood. The receptors were sampled from a woman between 25 and 40 years old in good health.

The V call is TRBV28, the J call TRBJ1-3; TRBD1 aligns across 7 bases. V was pared by 6 bases and J by 2 bases, with 7 bases of the junction left unmatched. The CDR3 has 15 residues. Germline V gene sequence: CDR1 MDHEN, CDR2 SYDVKM. CDR3 nucleotide sequence: TGTGCCAGCAGGACCACCGGGACAGCTGGAAACACCATATATTTT. Amino acid sequence: CASRTTGTAGNTIYF.

The genes are TRBV4-2 and TRBJ1-5; no definite D call. This CDR3 has 15 amino acids. V dropped 1 base and J dropped 5 bases, with 12 bases sitting between them. The germline gives CDR1 LGHNA, CDR2 YNFKEQ. The CDR3 loop reads CASSQGREGDQPQHF. The CDR3 DNA reads as TGTGCCAGCAGCCAAGGGCGGGAAGGAGATCAGCCCCAGCATTTT.

The chain links TRBV7-9 to TRBJ2-1, with D perhaps TRBD2 (5 bases). This CDR3 is 16 amino acids long. V was trimmed by 1 base and J by 0 bases, leaving 10 bases between them. Germline CDR1 is SEHNR and CDR2 is FQNEAQ (reference sequence). The CDR3 region is CASSLGVGISYNEQFF. The DNA of the CDR3 is TGTGCCAGCAGCTTAGGCGTCGGGATCTCCTACAATGAGCAGTTCTTC.

The chain couples TRBV13 to TRBJ2-7; the match to TRBD2 covers 10 bases. Trimming removed 5 bases from V and 2 bases from J; junction bases left unmatched: 9. The germline V gene encodes CDR1 PRHDT and CDR2 FYEKMQ (reference sequence). This CDR3 has 16 amino acids. The CDR3 region is CASSQPRTSGTYEQYF. CDR3 nucleotide sequence: TGTGCCAGCAGCCAGCCTCGGACTAGCGGAACCTACGAGCAGTACTTC.

This chain joins TRBV6-5 and TRBJ2-7; D is uncertain. The CDR3 runs to 15 residues. With 4 bases removed from V and 1 base from J, the gap between germline ends came to 14 bases. CDR1 MNHEY and CDR2 SVGAGI come from the germline V gene. CDR3 DNA sequence: TGTGCCAGCAGTTCCGTCCCGAGTCCATCCTACGAGCAGTACTTC. Amino acids: CASSSVPSPSYEQYF.

This rearrangement joins TRBV27 to TRBJ2-7; the D call may be TRBD1 or TRBD2 (5 bases each). Germline-derived CDR1 and CDR2 are MNHEY and SMNVEV (reference sequence). The CDR3 sequence is 14 residues long. Trimming shortened V by 5 bases and J by 2 bases, and 13 bases separated the two germline ends. CDR3 sequence reads: CASSMVGAAYEQYF. The CDR3 nucleotides read TGTGCCAGCAGTATGGTCGGGGCCGCCTACGAGCAGTACTTC.

The chain couples TRBV28 to TRBJ1-5; the match to TRBD1 covers 8 bases. CDR1 is MDHEN and CDR2 is SYDVKM in the germline V gene. The CDR3 extends over 16 amino acids. Trimming at V came to 7 bases and at J to 0 bases, leaving 8 bases not matched to a gene. This CDR3 is CASKLGTGISNQPQHF. CDR3 DNA sequence: TGTGCCAGCAAGCTCGGGACAGGTATTAGCAATCAGCCCCAGCATTTT. Combining the CDR3 with reference TRBV28 and TRBJ1-5 gives the whole variable domain DVKVTQSSRYLVKRTGEKVFLECVQDMDHENMFWYRQDPGLGLRLIYFSYDVKMKEKGDIPEGYSVSREKKERFSLILESASTNQTSMYLCASKLGTGISNQPQHFGDGTRLSIL.

This clone is a singleton in its sample. The J gene is TRBJ2-2, the V gene TRBV19; 14 bases align to TRBD2. This CDR3 comprises 16 residues. V shed 3 bases, J shed 6 bases, and the junction held 3 bases outside the gene matches. Germline CDR1 and CDR2: LNHDA and SQIVND (reference sequence). This CDR3 reads CASSMGLAGDAGELFF. The CDR3, as DNA: TGTGCCAGTAGTATGGGACTAGCGGGAGATGCCGGGGAGCTGTTTTTT.

The genes are TRBV19 and TRBJ1-2; D possibly corresponds to TRBD1 (5 bases). Deletions cut 2 bases from V and 8 bases from J, with 12 bases between. The V gene's germline CDR1 is LNHDA and CDR2 SQIVND (reference sequence). The CDR3 length is 13 residues. The chain's CDR3 is CASSIRQTNGYTF. As DNA, the CDR3 is TGTGCCAGTAGTATAAGACAGACCAACGGCTACACCTTC. The full variable domain, its missing parts supplied by reference TRBV19 and TRBJ1-2, is DGGITQSPKYLFRKEGQNVTLSCEQNLNHDAMYWYRQDPGQGLRLIYYSQIVNDFQKGDIAEGYSVSREKKESFPLTVTSAQKNPTAFYLCASSIRQTNGYTFGSGTRLTVV.

The J gene is TRBJ1-1, the V gene TRBV28, with 7 bases matching TRBD1. The CDR3 spans 16 residues. CDR1 MDHEN and CDR2 SYDVKM come from the germline V gene. The V gene end was trimmed by 5 bases and the J gene end by 3 bases; junction bases not matched to a gene: 12. The CDR3 coding sequence is TGTGCCAGCAGTAGGGGATTGACAGGGTTGGACACTGAAGCTTTCTTT. Protein product: CASSRGLTGLDTEAFF. Full variable domain (remainder filled in from reference TRBV28 and TRBJ1-1): DVKVTQSSRYLVKRTGEKVFLECVQDMDHENMFWYRQDPGLGLRLIYFSYDVKMKEKGDIPEGYSVSREKKERFSLILESASTNQTSMYLCASSRGLTGLDTEAFFGQGTRLTVV.

The gene calls are TRBV28 and TRBJ2-2, with D perhaps given as TRBD1 or TRBD2 (6 bases each). The CDR3 has 12 amino acids. Germline loops: CDR1 MDHEN, CDR2 SYDVKM. Between the trimmed V and J ends, which lost 10 bases and 5 bases, there was a span of 11 bases. The CDR3 DNA is TGTGCCACCCAAGGGGGGACCGGGGAGCTGTTTTTT. Translation gives CATQGGTGELFF.

This chain uses TRBV29-1 with TRBJ2-1; D is undetermined. The germline V gene has CDR1 SQVTM and CDR2 ANQGSEA. The CDR3 is made up of 14 amino acids. Trimming left V 2 bases short and J 8 bases short, with 16 bases between. The CDR3 spells CSVETATPSDEQFF. The CDR3 bases are TGCAGCGTTGAAACGGCCACACCCTCCGATGAGCAGTTCTTC.

The chain is built from TRBV28 and TRBJ1-5; a possible D gene is TRBD1 (5 bases). Germline lookup yields CDR1 MDHEN and CDR2 SYDVKM. Trimming removed 4 bases from V and 0 bases from J, with 16 bases in between. The CDR3 has 17 residues. CDR3 loop: CASSYRGGTYSNQPQHF. In DNA form, the CDR3 reads TGTGCCAGCAGTTACCGCGGGGGGACCTATAGCAATCAGCCCCAGCATTTT.

The genes are TRBV30 and TRBJ2-1; TRBD1 agrees at 7 bases. The germline CDR1 and CDR2 sequences are GTSNPN and SVGIG (reference sequence). The CDR3 length is 17 residues. V was pared by 4 bases and J by 9 bases, with 21 bases of the junction left unmatched. Here the CDR3 DNA reads TGTGCCTGGAATCTACTCAACGTAGGGGGCAGGGGGACTGAGCAGTTCTTC. Amino acids: CAWNLLNVGGRGTEQFF.

The chain links TRBV7-8 to TRBJ2-3; 10 bases agree with TRBD2. The germline gives CDR1 SGHVS, CDR2 FQNEAQ. CDR3 length equals 16 residues. V shed 4 bases and J 4 bases; nucleotides not matched to a gene: 8. This CDR3 is CASSSLAGEVPDTQYF. CDR3 nucleotide sequence: TGTGCCAGCAGCTCTCTAGCGGGAGAAGTCCCAGATACGCAGTATTTT. Full variable domain (remainder filled in from reference TRBV7-8 and TRBJ2-3): GAGVSQSPRYKVAKRGQDVALRCDPISGHVSLFWYQQALGQGPEFLTYFQNEAQLDKSGLPSDRFFAERPEGSVSTLKIQRTQQEDSAVYLCASSSLAGEVPDTQYFGPGTRLTVL.

This chain links TRBV6-1 with TRBJ2-1; perhaps TRBD1 as D (5 bases). Germline CDR1 reads MNHNS; CDR2 reads SASEGT. The CDR3 covers 13 residues. V lost 1 base and J lost 5, with 6 bases in between. This CDR3 is CASSEGQHNEQFF. CDR3 DNA sequence: TGTGCCAGCAGTGAAGGACAGCACAATGAGCAGTTCTTC.